A single sample gave rise to the 12 T cell receptor beta chains below, sequenced in a study of read filtering for tumor transcriptome and immune sequencing (dated by TCRdb to about 2020). The instrument was an Illumina HiSeq 4000. TCR libraries were built from roughly 370 ng RNA with the Immunoverse kit, using molecular barcoded adaptors covering alpha/delta and beta/gamma chains. Through fastp at Q25 and MiXCR, TCRdb rebuilt clones from the public reads, retaining in-frame beta chains. Entries are consolidated by CDR3 protein sequence, retaining the most common genes and DNA. Present in this sample are 40,000 or so distinct CDR3 sequences, roughly 13% of which were seen just once. The ten largest clones take up around a quarter of the sample. The sample comprised a population of CD138-negative cells sorted from bone marrow. The sample's cell subset or site, from its label and the paper: bone marrow mononuclear cells depleted of CD138+ plasma/myeloma cells by negative magnetic selection. The receptors derive from a donor at least 40 years old with multiple myeloma.

Concerning this clonotype itself: A much larger clone is a single base away; this may be a read error. In this CDR3 the conserved last residue, phenylalanine or tryptophan, is missing, so a read error is likely. The chain is built from TRBV7-9 and TRBJ2-1; D is ambiguous. Germline V gene data show CDR1 as SEHNR and CDR2 as FQNEAQ (reference sequence). Trimming took 7 bases from V and 4 from J, leaving 8 bases between them. The CDR3 has 12 amino acids. The DNA for the CDR3 is TGTGCCAGCAATGTAGAATACAATGAGCAGTTCCTC. The encoded protein is CASNVEYNEQFL.

This clonotype was detected many times. The chain joins TRBV5-1 to TRBJ2-1; TRBD1 aligns across 8 bases. The CDR3 runs to 15 residues. The germline V gene has CDR1 SGHRS and CDR2 YFSETQ. With 1 base clipped from V and 7 bases from J, the junction kept 7 bases outside the gene matches. The chain's CDR3 is CASSLSQGALNEQFF. Written as DNA, the CDR3 is TGCGCCAGCAGCTTGTCCCAGGGGGCGCTGAATGAGCAGTTCTTC.

In this sample, this clonotype turned up many times. The chain employs TRBV6-2 or TRBV6-3 and TRBJ2-1; perhaps TRBD1 as D (6 bases). Trimming shortened V by 2 bases and J by 7 bases, and 21 bases separated the two germline ends. The CDR3 is made up of 17 amino acids. Per the germline V gene, CDR1 is MNHEY and CDR2 is SVGEGT. The CDR3 nucleotides read TGTGCCAGCAGTTACGATATAGGGACCCAGGGGCGGAATGAGCAGTTCTTC. It yields the protein CASSYDIGTQGRNEQFF.

Ten or more counts support this clonotype. The junction does not match germline at one end; this may be a read error. The chain has TRBV29-1 and TRBJ2-3; D call uncertain. Germline-derived CDR1 and CDR2 are SQVTM and ANQGSEA. The CDR3 covers 12 residues. CDR3 residues: CSVEDSTDTQYF. CDR3 nucleotides: TGCAGCGTAGAAGACAGCACAGATACGCAGTATTTT.

This clonotype has ten or more counts. The gene calls are TRBV10-3 and TRBJ1-5, with no clear D. Per the germline V gene, CDR1 is ENHRY and CDR2 is SYGVKD. The ends were cut back, 4 bases at V and 1 base at J, with 5 bases in the middle. The CDR3 length is 13 residues. The CDR3 region is CAISVGSNQPQHF. CDR3 nucleotide sequence: TGTGCCATCAGTGTCGGAAGCAATCAGCCCCAGCATTTT.

The sample holds a few counts of this clonotype. This chain connects TRBV20-1 to TRBJ2-7, with 10 positions matching TRBD1. CDR3 length: 14 residues. V lost 1 base and J lost 5; bases outside the gene matches: 5. Looked up from germline, CDR1 is DFQATT and CDR2 is SNEGSKA (reference sequence). CDR3 DNA: TGCAGTGCTAGAGGAGGGACAGGGGTGAACGAGCAGTACTTC. This sequence encodes CSARGGTGVNEQYF.

A few counts support this clonotype. The CDR3 DNA reads TGTGCCAGCAGTGAGGTGGGACAGCTACAAGAGACCCAGTACTTC. Residues: CASSEVGQLQETQYF. V usage is TRBV2 and J usage is TRBJ2-5; 7 nucleotides match TRBD1. Trimming removed 3 bases from V and 2 bases from J; junction bases left unmatched: 6. This CDR3 has 15 residues. Germline V gene data show CDR1 as SNHLY and CDR2 as FYNNEI.

This clonotype was picked up a small number of times. The chain recombines TRBV15 with TRBJ2-3, with TRBD2 matching 8 bases. The junction had 1 base not matched to a gene; V was cut back by 1 base and J by 4 bases. Germline CDR1 reads LNHNV; CDR2 reads YYDKDF (reference sequence). The CDR3 extends over 14 amino acids. The CDR3 DNA reads as TGTGCCACCAGCAGAGCCGGGAGGGCAGATACGCAGTATTTT. It specifies CATSRAGRADTQYF.

This clonotype was seen repeatedly, ten times or more. The chain recombines TRBV28 with TRBJ2-7, with D unresolved. The CDR3 is 13 residues long. V gave up 7 bases and J gave up 4 bases, with 14 bases separating them. CDR1 is MDHEN, CDR2 SYDVKM, per germline. The CDR3: CASNGFSLYEQYF. Written as DNA, the CDR3 is TGTGCCAGCAACGGCTTTTCCCTTTACGAGCAGTACTTC.

This clonotype came up many times. The chain combines TRBV12-3 or TRBV12-4 with TRBJ2-3; no reliable D call. CDR3 length: 15 residues. Trimming took 5 bases from V and 0 from J, leaving 12 bases between them. Here the CDR3 reads CASSPQTFSTDTQYF. CDR3 bases: TGTGCCAGCAGTCCCCAGACTTTTAGCACAGATACGCAGTATTTT.

Comment on this clonotype: Possible read error: a much larger clone is one base away. V gene TRBV7-2 combines with J gene TRBJ2-2, with D tentatively TRBD2 (5 bases). Germline V gene sequence: CDR1 SGHTA, CDR2 FQGNSA. CDR3 length: 13 residues. CDR3: CASSFPPFGELSF. The CDR3, as DNA: TGTGCCAGCAGCTTCCCACCTTTTGGGGAGCTGTCTTTT.

The chain carries TRBV7-9 and TRBJ1-1, with TRBD1 matching 7 bases. CDR1 is SEHNR and CDR2 is FQNEAQ in the germline V gene (reference sequence). CDR3 size: 15 residues. V lost 6 bases to trimming and J lost 1 base; unmatched junction nucleotides: 8. The CDR3 coding sequence is TGTGCCAGCAGGAGTGGGGGACAGTGGAACACTGAAGCTTTCTTT. It is translated as CASRSGGQWNTEAFF. Full variable domain (outside the CDR3, taken from reference TRBV7-9 and TRBJ1-1): DTGVSQNPRHKITKRGQNVTFRCDPISEHNRLYWYRQTLGQGPEFLTYFQNEAQLEKSRLLSDRFSAERPKGSFSTLEIQRTEQGDSAMYLCASRSGGQWNTEAFFGQGTRLTVV.